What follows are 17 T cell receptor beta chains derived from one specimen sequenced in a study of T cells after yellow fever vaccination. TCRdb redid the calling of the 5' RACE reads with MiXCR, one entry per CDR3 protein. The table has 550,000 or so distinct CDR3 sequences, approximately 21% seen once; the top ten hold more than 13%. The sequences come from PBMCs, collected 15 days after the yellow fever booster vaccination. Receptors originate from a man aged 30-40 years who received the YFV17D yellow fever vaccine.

CDR3 protein: CASGTTGLGNEQFF. The CDR3 coding sequence is TGCGCCAGCGGCACGACAGGGCTGGGGAATGAGCAGTTCTTC. The J gene is TRBJ2-1, the V gene TRBV5-1; TRBD1 agrees at 7 bases. The CDR3 covers 14 residues. J gave up 7 bases and V 7 bases, and 11 bases lay outside the gene matches. The germline V gene has CDR1 SGHRS and CDR2 YFSETQ.

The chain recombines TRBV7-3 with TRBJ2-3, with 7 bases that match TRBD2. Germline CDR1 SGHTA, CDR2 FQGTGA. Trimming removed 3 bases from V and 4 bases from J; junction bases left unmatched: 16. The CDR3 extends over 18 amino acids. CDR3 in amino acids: CASSLAGRRGSSPDTQYF. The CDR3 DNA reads TGTGCCAGCAGCTTGGCGGGGCGCCGCGGGAGCTCACCAGATACGCAGTATTTT.

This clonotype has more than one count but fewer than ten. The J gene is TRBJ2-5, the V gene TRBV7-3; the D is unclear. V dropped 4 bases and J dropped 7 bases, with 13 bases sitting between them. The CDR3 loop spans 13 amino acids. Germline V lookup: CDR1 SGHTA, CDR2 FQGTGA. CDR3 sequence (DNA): TGTGCCAGCAGCTCCGGGTCTCGAGGGACCCAGTACTTC. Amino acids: CASSSGSRGTQYF.

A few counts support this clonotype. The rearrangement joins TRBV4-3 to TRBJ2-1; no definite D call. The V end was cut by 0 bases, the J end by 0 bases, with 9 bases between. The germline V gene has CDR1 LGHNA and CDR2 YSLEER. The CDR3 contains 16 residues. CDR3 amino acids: CASSQDPPGSYNEQFF. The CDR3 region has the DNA TGCGCCAGCAGCCAAGATCCTCCGGGCTCCTACAATGAGCAGTTCTTC.

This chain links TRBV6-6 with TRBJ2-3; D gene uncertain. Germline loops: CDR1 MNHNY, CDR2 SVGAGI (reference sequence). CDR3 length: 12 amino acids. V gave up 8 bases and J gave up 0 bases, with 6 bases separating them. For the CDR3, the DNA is TGTGCCAGCCTACGGAGCACAGATACGCAGTATTTT. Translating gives CASLRSTDTQYF.

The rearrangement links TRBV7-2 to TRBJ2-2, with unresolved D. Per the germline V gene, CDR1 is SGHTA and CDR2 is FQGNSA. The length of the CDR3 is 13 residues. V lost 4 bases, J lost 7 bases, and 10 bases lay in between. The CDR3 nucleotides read TGTGCCAGCAGCTCCCATGACTTCGGGGAGCTGTTTTTT. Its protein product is CASSSHDFGELFF.

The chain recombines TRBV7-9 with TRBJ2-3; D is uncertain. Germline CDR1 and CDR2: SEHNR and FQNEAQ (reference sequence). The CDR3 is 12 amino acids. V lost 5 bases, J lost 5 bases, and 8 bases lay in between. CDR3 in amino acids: CASSRLIDTQYF. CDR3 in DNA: TGTGCCAGCAGCCGACTGATAGATACGCAGTATTTT.

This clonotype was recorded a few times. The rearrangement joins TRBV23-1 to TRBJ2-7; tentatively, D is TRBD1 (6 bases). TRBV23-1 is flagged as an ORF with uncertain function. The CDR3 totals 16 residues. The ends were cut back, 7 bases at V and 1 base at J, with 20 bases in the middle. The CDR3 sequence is CASTHRTGYESYEQYF. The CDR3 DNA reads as TGCGCCAGCACCCACCGCACAGGGTATGAGTCCTACGAGCAGTACTTC.

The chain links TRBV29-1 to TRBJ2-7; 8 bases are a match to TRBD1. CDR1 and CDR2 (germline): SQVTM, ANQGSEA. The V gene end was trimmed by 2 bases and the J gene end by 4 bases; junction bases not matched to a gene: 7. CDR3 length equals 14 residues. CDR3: CSVESGQGAYEQYF. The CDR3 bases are TGCAGCGTTGAAAGTGGACAGGGAGCGTACGAGCAGTACTTC.

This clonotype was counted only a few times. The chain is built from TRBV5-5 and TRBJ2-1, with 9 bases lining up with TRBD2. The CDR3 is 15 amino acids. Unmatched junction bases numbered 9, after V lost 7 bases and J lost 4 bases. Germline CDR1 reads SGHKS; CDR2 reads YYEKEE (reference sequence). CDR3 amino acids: CASGSGLATYNEQFF. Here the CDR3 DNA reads TGTGCCAGCGGCTCCGGACTAGCGACGTACAATGAGCAGTTCTTC. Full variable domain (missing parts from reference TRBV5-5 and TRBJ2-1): DAGVTQSPTHLIKTRGQQVTLRCSPISGHKSVSWYQQVLGQGPQFIFQYYEKEERGRGNFPDRFSARQFPNYSSELNVNALLLGDSALYLCASGSGLATYNEQFFGPGTRLTVL.

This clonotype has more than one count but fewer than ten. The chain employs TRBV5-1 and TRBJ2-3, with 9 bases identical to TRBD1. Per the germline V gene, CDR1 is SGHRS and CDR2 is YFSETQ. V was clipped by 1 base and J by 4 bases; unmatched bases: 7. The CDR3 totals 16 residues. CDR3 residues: CASSLQGQGGADTQYF. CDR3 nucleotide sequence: TGCGCCAGCAGCTTGCAGGGACAGGGAGGAGCAGATACGCAGTATTTT.

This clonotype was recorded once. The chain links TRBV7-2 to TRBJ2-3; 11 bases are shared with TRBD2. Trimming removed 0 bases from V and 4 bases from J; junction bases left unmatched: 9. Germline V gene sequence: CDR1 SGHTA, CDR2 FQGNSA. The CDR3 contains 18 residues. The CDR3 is CASSLAVIAGGNSDTQYF. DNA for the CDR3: TGTGCCAGCAGCTTAGCGGTCATAGCGGGAGGGAACTCAGATACGCAGTATTTT.

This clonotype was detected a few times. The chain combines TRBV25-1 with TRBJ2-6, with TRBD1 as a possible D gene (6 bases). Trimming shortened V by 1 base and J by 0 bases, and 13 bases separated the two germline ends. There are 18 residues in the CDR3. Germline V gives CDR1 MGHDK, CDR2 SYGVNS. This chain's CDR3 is CASSEWETGRSGANVLTF. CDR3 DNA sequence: TGTGCCAGCAGTGAATGGGAGACAGGCCGCTCTGGGGCCAACGTCCTGACTTTC. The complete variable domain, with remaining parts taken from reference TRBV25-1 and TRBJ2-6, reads EADIYQTPRYLVIGTGKKITLECSQTMGHDKMYWYQQDPGMELHLIHYSYGVNSTEKGDLSSESTVSRIRTEHFPLTLESARPSHTSQYLCASSEWETGRSGANVLTFGAGSRLTVL.

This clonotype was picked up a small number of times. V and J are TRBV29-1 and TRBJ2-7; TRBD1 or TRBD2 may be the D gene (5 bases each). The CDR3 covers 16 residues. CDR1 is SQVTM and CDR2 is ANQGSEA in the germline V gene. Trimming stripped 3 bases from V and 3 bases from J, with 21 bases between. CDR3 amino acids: CSVDYIGAGTDYEQYF. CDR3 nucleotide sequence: TGCAGCGTTGACTACATCGGGGCCGGTACGGACTACGAGCAGTACTTC.

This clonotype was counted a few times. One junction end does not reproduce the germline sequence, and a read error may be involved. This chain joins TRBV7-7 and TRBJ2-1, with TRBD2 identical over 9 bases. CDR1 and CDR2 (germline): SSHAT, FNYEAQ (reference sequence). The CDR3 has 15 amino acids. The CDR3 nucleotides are TGTGCTAGCAGATCAACTAGCGGGCCCCTCAATGAGCAGTTCTTC. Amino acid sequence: CASRSTSGPLNEQFF.

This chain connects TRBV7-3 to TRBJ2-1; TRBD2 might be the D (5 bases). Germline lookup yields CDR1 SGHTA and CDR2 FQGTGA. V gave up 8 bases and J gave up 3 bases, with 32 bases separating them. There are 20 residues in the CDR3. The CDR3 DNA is TGTGCCAGCTGGGTGCGCCTTCTACGGAATAGGCCGGAGGTCTACAATGAGCAGTTCTTC. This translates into CASWVRLLRNRPEVYNEQFF.

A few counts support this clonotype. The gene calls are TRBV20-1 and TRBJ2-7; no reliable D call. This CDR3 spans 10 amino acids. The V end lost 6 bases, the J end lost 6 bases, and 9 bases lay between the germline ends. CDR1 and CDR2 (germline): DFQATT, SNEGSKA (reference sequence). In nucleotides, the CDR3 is TGCAGTGCCAGAAACCTCGAGCAGTACTTC. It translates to CSARNLEQYF.